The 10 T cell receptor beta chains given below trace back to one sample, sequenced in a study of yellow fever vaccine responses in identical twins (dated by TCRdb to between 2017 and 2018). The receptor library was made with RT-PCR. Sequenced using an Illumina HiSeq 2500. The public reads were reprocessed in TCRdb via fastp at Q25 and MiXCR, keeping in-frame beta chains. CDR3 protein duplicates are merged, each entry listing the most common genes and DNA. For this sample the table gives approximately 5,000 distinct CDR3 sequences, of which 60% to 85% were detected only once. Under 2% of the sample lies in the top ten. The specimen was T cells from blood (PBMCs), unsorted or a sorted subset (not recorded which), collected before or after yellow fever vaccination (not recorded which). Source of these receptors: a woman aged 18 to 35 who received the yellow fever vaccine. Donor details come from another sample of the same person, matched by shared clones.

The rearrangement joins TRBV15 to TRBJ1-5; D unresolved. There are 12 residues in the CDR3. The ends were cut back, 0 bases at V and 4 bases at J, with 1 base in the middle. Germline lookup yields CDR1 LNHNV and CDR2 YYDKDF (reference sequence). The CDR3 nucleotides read TGTGCCACCAGCAGAGAAAATCAGCCCCAGCATTTT. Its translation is CATSRENQPQHF.

In nucleotides, the CDR3 is TGCAGTGCTAGAGATCGGAAAGGGAACTACGAGCAGTACTTC. Translated: CSARDRKGNYEQYF. This chain links TRBV20-1 with TRBJ2-7, with no clear D. With 0 bases removed from V and 3 bases from J, the gap between germline ends came to 12 bases. Germline CDR1 DFQATT, CDR2 SNEGSKA (reference sequence). The CDR3 consists of 14 residues.

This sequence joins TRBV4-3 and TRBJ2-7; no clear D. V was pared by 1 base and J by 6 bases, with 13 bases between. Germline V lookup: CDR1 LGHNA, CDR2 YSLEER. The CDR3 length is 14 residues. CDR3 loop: CASSQVTGVAEQYF. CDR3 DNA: TGCGCCAGCAGCCAAGTCACGGGCGTTGCCGAGCAGTACTTC.

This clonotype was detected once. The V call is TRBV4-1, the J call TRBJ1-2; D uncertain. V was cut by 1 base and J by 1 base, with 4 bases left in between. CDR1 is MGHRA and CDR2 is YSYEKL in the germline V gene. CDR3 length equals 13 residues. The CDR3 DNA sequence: TGCGCCAGCAGCCAAGTCAATAACTATGGCTACACCTTC. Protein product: CASSQVNNYGYTF.

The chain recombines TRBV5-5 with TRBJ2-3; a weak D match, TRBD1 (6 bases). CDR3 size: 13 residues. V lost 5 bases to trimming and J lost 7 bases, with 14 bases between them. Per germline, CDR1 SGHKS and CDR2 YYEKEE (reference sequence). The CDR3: CASRDVRDNTQYF. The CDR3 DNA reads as TGTGCCAGCAGAGACGTGAGGGACAATACGCAGTATTTT.

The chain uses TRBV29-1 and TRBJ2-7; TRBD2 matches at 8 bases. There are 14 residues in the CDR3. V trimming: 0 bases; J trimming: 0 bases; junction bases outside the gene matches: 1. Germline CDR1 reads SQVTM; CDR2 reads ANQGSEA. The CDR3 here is CSVEEGLGSYEQYF. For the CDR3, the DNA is TGCAGCGTTGAAGAGGGACTAGGCTCCTACGAGCAGTACTTC.

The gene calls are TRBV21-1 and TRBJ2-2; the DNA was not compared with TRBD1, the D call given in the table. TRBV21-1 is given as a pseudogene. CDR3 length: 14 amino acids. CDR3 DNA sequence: TGTGCCAGCAGTTGGACAGCGAACACCGGGGAGCTGTTTTTT. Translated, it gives CASSWTANTGELFF.

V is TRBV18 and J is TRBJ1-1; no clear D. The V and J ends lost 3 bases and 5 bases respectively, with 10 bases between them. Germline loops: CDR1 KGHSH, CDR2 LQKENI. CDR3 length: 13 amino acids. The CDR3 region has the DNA TGTGCCAGCTCACCGAAGAGCGGAACTGAAGCTTTCTTT. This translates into CASSPKSGTEAFF.

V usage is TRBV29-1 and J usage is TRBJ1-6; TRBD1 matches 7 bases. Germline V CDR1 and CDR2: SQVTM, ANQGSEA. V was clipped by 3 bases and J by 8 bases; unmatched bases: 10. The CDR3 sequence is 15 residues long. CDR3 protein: CSVDLSGTVDSPLHF. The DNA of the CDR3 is TGCAGCGTTGACTTATCCGGGACAGTTGATTCACCCCTCCACTTT.

CDR3 sequence (DNA): TGTGCCAGCTCATTTCTCCGGGACTACAATGAGCAGTTCTTC. This sequence encodes CASSFLRDYNEQFF. This chain joins TRBV18 and TRBJ2-1, with D tentatively TRBD2 (5 bases). The V end was cut by 5 bases, the J end by 3 bases, with 11 bases between. Germline assignment: CDR1 KGHSH and CDR2 LQKENI. The CDR3 has 14 amino acids.